This T cell receptor beta chain was recovered during a study of identical twins. Study outcomes and limitations: Abundant cord blood beta clonotypes carried fewer insertions; memory repertoires showed none. Out-of-frame alpha sequences shared by twins showed excess low generation probability.

The CDR3 runs to 13 residues. The V end was cut by 4 bases, the J end by 10 bases, with 15 bases between. Looked up from germline, CDR1 is WNHNN and CDR2 is SYGVQD (reference sequence). Concerning this clonotype: What it binds is not known.

A template switching step contributed a universal primer site, while unique molecular identifiers were present in the cDNA. A single record per CDR3 protein comes from TCRdb applying MiXCR to the 5' RACE reads. The sample consists of hundreds of thousands of distinct CDR3 sequences, over 8.5% of them appearing once. The same data also contributed to another study, on yellow fever vaccine responses in identical twins.

J is TRBJ2-3 and V is TRBV10-1, with D hard to call. Source material: PBMCs. This receptor was taken from a woman aged 18-30 years in good health. This CDR3 is CASSALSPSAQYF. DNA for the CDR3: TGCGCCAGCAGTGCCCTTTCCCCGTCTGCGCAGTATTTT.